This is a list of T cell receptor beta chains from one sample in a study of identical twins. TCRdb used MiXCR to reprocess the 5' RACE reads, holding one entry per CDR3 protein. The data show 700,000 or so distinct CDR3 sequences, roughly 20% seen once. These data also featured in a second study, about T cells expressing NK-cell markers.

Sequencing was carried out using PBMCs. The source is a woman under 30 in good health. The CDR3 runs from the conserved cysteine through the conserved F or W. A D gene is named only where the DNA matches it firmly. Rows may omit the clone size; those that give it use once, few, many or a size class.

j_call v_call d_call clone_size cdr3_aa cdr3_nt
TRBJ2-7 TRBV10-1 TRBD1 few CASRPGQDSYEQYF TGCGCCAGCAGGCCGGGACAGGACTCCTACGAGCAGTACTTC
TRBJ1-1 TRBV18 - - CASSPLTENTEAFF TGTGCCAGCTCACCCCTGACAGAGAACACTGAAGCTTTCTTT
TRBJ1-6 TRBV6-1 - - CASSRARVSPLHF TGTGCCAGCAGCCGAGCGCGGGTTTCACCCCTCCACTTT
TRBJ1-4 TRBV20-1 - many CSARTVSAKLFF TGCAGTGCTCGGACAGTCTCGGCAAAACTGTTTTTT
TRBJ2-5 TRBV5-1 TRBD2 few CASSFPGGKETQYF TGCGCCAGCAGCTTCCCGGGGGGAAAAGAGACCCAGTACTTC
TRBJ2-7 TRBV4-3 TRBD1 - CASSRDRAYERYF TGCGCCAGCAGCCGGGACAGGGCCTACGAGCGGTACTTC
TRBJ2-1 TRBV5-4 - - CASSLANDGRQFF TGTGCCAGCAGCTTGGCCAATGATGGAAGGCAGTTCTTC
TRBJ1-2 TRBV10-3 - few CAISQGHSYTF TGTGCCATCAGCCAGGGTCACAGCTACACCTTC
TRBJ2-1 TRBV9 - - CASSVGLLYNEQFF TGTGCCAGCAGCGTAGGATTACTCTACAATGAGCAGTTCTTC
TRBJ2-1 TRBV5-1 - - CASSLDVGLEQFF TGCGCCAGCAGCTTGGATGTGGGCCTTGAGCAGTTCTTC
TRBJ1-2 TRBV6-5 TRBD1 - CASSFAGTGGYGYGYTF TGTGCCAGCAGTTTTGCCGGGACAGGGGGCTATGGCTATGGCTACACCTTC
TRBJ2-5 TRBV7-9 TRBD2 - CASSHLRGGPRETQYF TGTGCCAGCAGCCATCTACGGGGGGGGCCTCGGGAGACCCAGTACTTC
TRBJ1-2 TRBV20-1 - - CSAREVPQGIYGYTF TGCAGTGCTAGAGAGGTTCCACAGGGCATCTATGGCTACACCTTC
TRBJ2-2 TRBV5-1 - - CASSTIPQEELFF TGCGCCAGCAGCACCATACCGCAGGAGGAGCTGTTTTTT
TRBJ2-2 TRBV20-1 - many CSARIGPGELFF TGCAGTGCTAGAATAGGTCCCGGGGAGCTGTTTTTT
TRBJ2-1 TRBV4-3 - - CASSQVYRSEQFF TGCGCCAGCAGCCAAGTATACAGGAGTGAGCAGTTCTTC
TRBJ2-5 TRBV30 - - CAWSVLSQETQYF TGTGCCTGGAGTGTATTGTCCCAAGAGACCCAGTACTTC
TRBJ1-5 TRBV20-1 - once CSARADGNQPQHF TGCAGTGCTAGAGCGGACGGCAATCAGCCCCAGCATTTT
TRBJ2-2 TRBV7-6 - - CASSPTAENTGELFF TGTGCCAGCAGCCCAACGGCAGAAAACACCGGGGAGCTGTTTTTT
TRBJ2-3 TRBV7-6 TRBD2 - CASSFLAVTDTQYF TGTGCCAGCAGCTTTCTAGCGGTCACAGATACGCAGTATTTT
TRBJ1-4 TRBV5-5 - few CASSLAGPAEKLFF TGTGCCAGCAGCTTGGCTGGGCCTGCCGAAAAACTGTTTTTT
TRBJ2-3 TRBV6-1 - - CASPQPSTDTQYF TGTGCCAGCCCGCAGCCTAGCACAGATACGCAGTATTTT
TRBJ2-7 TRBV20-1 TRBD2 - CSAASGTRSYEQYF TGCAGTGCTGCCTCCGGGACTAGGTCCTACGAGCAGTACTTC
TRBJ1-2 TRBV6-5 TRBD1 many CASSSQGGANGYTF TGTGCCAGCAGTTCTCAAGGGGGCGCAAATGGCTACACCTTC
TRBJ2-1 TRBV5-1 - many CASSLEGRGKGEQFF TGCGCCAGCAGCTTGGAGGGACGGGGGAAAGGTGAGCAGTTCTTC
TRBJ1-1 TRBV20-1 - few CSATGIRTEAFF TGCAGTGCCACAGGGATTCGAACTGAAGCTTTCTTT
TRBJ2-1 TRBV20-1 - - CSTPGSNYNEQFF TGCAGTACCCCAGGATCTAACTACAATGAGCAGTTCTTC
TRBJ2-3 TRBV20-1 TRBD2 - CSAWEQGGTQYF TGCAGTGCTTGGGAGCAGGGAGGGACGCAGTATTTT
TRBJ2-7 TRBV10-3 - - CAIKLRDNSYEQYF TGTGCCATCAAGCTACGGGACAATTCCTACGAGCAGTACTTC
TRBJ2-5 TRBV6-1 TRBD2 many CASSASGRRETQYF TGTGCCAGCAGTGCGAGCGGGAGACGAGAGACCCAGTACTTC
TRBJ2-5 TRBV6-5 - many CASSSPGPRQETQYF TGTGCCAGCAGTTCCCCGGGACCACGCCAAGAGACCCAGTACTTC